One and the same sample provided the 28 T cell receptor beta chains below, sequenced in a study of regulatory T cells in long-lasting Graves disease. Stated time point: persistent/refractory GD, antithyroid drugs over 5 years with positive TRAb. The TCR library was prepared using RNA isolated from PBMCs. Researchers made TCR beta libraries by using iRepertoire HTBI primers and running Arm-PCR on CDR3 regions. Using its own MiXCR run on the multiplex PCR reads, TCRdb lists one record per CDR3 protein. The repertoire holds a few hundred thousand distinct CDR3 sequences, with approximately 25% as singletons. This material consisted of peripheral blood mononuclear cells (PBMCs), taken when the disease was refractory, from a patient treated with antithyroid drugs. These receptors all come from a woman in her forties with Graves disease.

This clonotype was counted at least ten times. The chain recombines TRBV15 with TRBJ1-1; D is unclear. V was pared by 3 bases and J by 0 bases, with 11 bases between. Per the germline V gene, CDR1 is LNHNV and CDR2 is YYDKDF (reference sequence). There are 15 residues in the CDR3. The CDR3 protein is CATSRDFALNTEAFF. In DNA, the CDR3 is TGTGCCACCAGCAGGGATTTCGCGTTGAACACTGAAGCTTTCTTT.

The rearrangement joins TRBV10-3 to TRBJ2-7; 7 bases match TRBD1. Looked up from germline, CDR1 is ENHRY and CDR2 is SYGVKD. The CDR3 covers 14 residues. The V gene end was trimmed by 0 bases and the J gene end by 3 bases; junction bases not matched to a gene: 2. CDR3 amino acids: CAISESRTGYEQYF. Written as DNA, the CDR3 is TGTGCCATCAGTGAGTCGCGGACAGGCTACGAGCAGTACTTC.

On this clonotype itself: A read error may be the cause here, since a much bigger clone is one base away. V gene TRBV5-5 combines with J gene TRBJ2-5, with TRBD1 identical over 7 bases. Germline CDR1 and CDR2: SGHKS and YYEKEE (reference sequence). The CDR3 length is 15 residues. The CDR3 spells CASTQSGQPQGTQYF. Written as DNA, the CDR3 is TGTGCCAGCACCCAATCGGGACAGCCCCAAGGGACCCAGTACTTC.

This clonotype was seen only a few times. This chain uses TRBV20-1 with TRBJ1-2; the D is unclear. Germline CDR1 reads DFQATT; CDR2 reads SNEGSKA (reference sequence). The CDR3 covers 12 residues. V gave up 0 bases and J gave up 5 bases, with 7 bases separating them. CDR3 sequence reads: CSARDSPYGYTF. The DNA of the CDR3 is TGCAGTGCTAGAGATTCCCCTTATGGCTACACCTTC.

This clonotype occurred many times. The chain links TRBV5-1 to TRBJ2-7; 9 bases map to TRBD1. V was clipped by 4 bases and J by 5 bases; unmatched bases: 7. The CDR3 has 14 residues. Germline CDR1 and CDR2: SGHRS and YFSETQ. The CDR3, as DNA: TGCGCCAGCAGCCGGAGGACAGGGGAGGACGAGCAGTACTTC. Translated: CASSRRTGEDEQYF.

This chain uses TRBV28 with TRBJ1-2, with D tentatively TRBD1 (5 bases). CDR1 and CDR2 (germline): MDHEN, SYDVKM. The CDR3 contains 13 residues. CDR3 coding DNA: TGTGCGCACGGAGGTCCCGGGGGCTATGGCTACACCTTC. It encodes CAHGGPGGYGYTF.

The chain carries TRBV5-1 and TRBJ2-7; D remains unclear. Trimming shortened V by 0 bases and J by 0 bases, and 10 bases separated the two germline ends. CDR1 SGHRS and CDR2 YFSETQ come from the germline V gene. CDR3 length: 15 residues. CDR3: CASSLVSSSSYEQYF. In nucleotides, the CDR3 is TGCGCCAGCAGCTTGGTATCATCCAGCTCCTACGAGCAGTACTTC.

This rearrangement joins TRBV19 to TRBJ1-4; D not certain. The V gene's germline CDR1 is LNHDA and CDR2 SQIVND (reference sequence). The length of the CDR3 is 17 residues. The V end lost 3 bases, the J end lost 0 bases, and 14 bases lay between the germline ends. The CDR3 DNA sequence: TGTGCCAGTAGTATGAGTCGCAGAAAGGCAACTAATGAAAAACTGTTTTTT. Translating gives CASSMSRRKATNEKLFF.

The gene calls are TRBV9 and TRBJ2-2; D possibly corresponds to TRBD1 (6 bases). The V end was cut by 3 bases, the J end by 1 base, with 19 bases between. CDR3 length: 18 amino acids. CDR1 and CDR2 from the germline V gene are SGDLS and YYNGEE. CDR3 nucleotide sequence: TGTGCCAGCAGCGCCGAATTGGACAGCCCATTGAACACCGGGGAGCTGTTTTTT. As protein: CASSAELDSPLNTGELFF.

Many counts were recorded for this clonotype. Its ends do not fully match the called genes, so a read error is possible. The chain employs TRBV7-9 and TRBJ2-7; tentatively, D is TRBD2 (5 bases). Germline V CDR1 and CDR2: SEHNR, FQNEAQ (reference sequence). This CDR3 spans 13 amino acids. CDR3 bases: TGTGCCAGCAGCCTAGCAGGTGAGGACGAGCAGTACTTC. The encoded protein is CASSLAGEDEQYF.

As DNA, the CDR3 is TGCGCCAGCAGCCAAGACCGGAACCAGGTCTACGGCTACACCTTC. This sequence encodes CASSQDRNQVYGYTF. The J gene is TRBJ1-2, the V gene TRBV4-1; no firm D call. V lost 0 bases to trimming and J lost 8 bases, with 16 bases between them. The CDR3 sequence is 15 residues long. The germline gives CDR1 MGHRA, CDR2 YSYEKL.

This clonotype came up many times. This chain uses TRBV3-1 with TRBJ1-1, with no clear D. The CDR3 contains 12 residues. Germline V gene lookup returns CDR1 LGHDT and CDR2 YNNKEL (reference sequence). Trimming left V 6 bases short and J 8 bases short, with 13 bases between. This chain's CDR3 is CASRHDPGEAFF. CDR3 nucleotides: TGTGCCAGCAGGCATGATCCGGGGGAAGCTTTCTTT.

This clonotype was counted ten times or more. This chain joins TRBV7-3 and TRBJ2-7, with 7 bases fitting TRBD1. V lost 5 bases, J lost 6 bases, and 10 bases stayed unmatched. Germline CDR1 reads SGHTA; CDR2 reads FQGTGA. The CDR3 runs to 14 residues. The CDR3 nucleotides read TGTGCCAGCAGCCATGACAGGGTTTGGTCCGAGCAGTACTTC. It codes for CASSHDRVWSEQYF.

A remark on this clonotype: A much larger clone lies one base from this, so it may be a read error. This sequence joins TRBV6-9 and TRBJ2-5; tentative D call: TRBD2 (5 bases). V dropped 3 bases and J dropped 1 base, with 21 bases sitting between them. The CDR3 runs to 18 residues. The germline CDR1 and CDR2 sequences are MNHGY and SVAAGI. For the CDR3, the DNA is TGTGCCAGCAGTTACCCGAAAGGGTCTACTCGGGGCCAAGAGACCCAGTACTTC. Translation gives CASSYPKGSTRGQETQYF.

On this clonotype itself: Germline and junction disagree at one end, which may indicate a read error. The gene calls are TRBV5-1 and TRBJ1-1; unclear D gene. Per the germline V gene, CDR1 is SGHRS and CDR2 is YFSETQ. CDR3 size: 14 residues. The CDR3 reads CTSSSRTDSTEAFF. DNA of the CDR3: TGCACCAGCAGCTCCCGGACCGACTCGACTGAAGCTTTCTTT. The full variable domain, in which reference TRBV5-1 and TRBJ1-1 provide the parts outside the CDR3, is KAGVTQTPRYLIKTRGQQVTLSCSPISGHRSVSWYQQTPGQGLQFLFEYFSETQRNKGNFPGRFSGRQFSNSRSEMNVSTLELGDSALYLCTSSSRTDSTEAFFGQGTRLTVV.

This clonotype was recorded a few times. The chain recombines TRBV5-4 with TRBJ2-5; D gene unclear. The germline V gene encodes CDR1 SGHNT and CDR2 YYREEE (reference sequence). V was pared by 0 bases and J by 2 bases, with 8 bases between. CDR3 length: 14 residues. For the CDR3, the DNA is TGTGCCAGCAGCTTGGCCGCTAGACAAGAGACCCAGTACTTC. It codes for CASSLAARQETQYF.

This clonotype was seen repeatedly, ten times or more. The chain links TRBV28 to TRBJ1-4; no firm D call. Germline V gene lookup returns CDR1 MDHEN and CDR2 SYDVKM. V was clipped by 6 bases and J by 3 bases, with 8 bases between them. The CDR3 is 13 residues long. CDR3 residues: CASSRDSNEKLFF. DNA of the CDR3: TGTGCCAGCAGCCGGGATTCTAATGAAAAACTGTTTTTT.

The CDR3 loop reads CASSSRGTNYNEQFF. The DNA of the CDR3 is TGTGCCAGTAGTTCTAGAGGGACAAACTACAATGAGCAGTTCTTC. The gene calls are TRBV19 and TRBJ2-1, with D maybe TRBD1 (6 bases). Germline-derived CDR1 and CDR2 are LNHDA and SQIVND (reference sequence). V was pared by 5 bases and J by 3 bases, with 14 bases between. CDR3 length: 15 residues.

A few counts support this clonotype. The rearrangement joins TRBV7-2 to TRBJ2-7, with D perhaps TRBD2 (6 bases). V was clipped by 5 bases and J by 9 bases, with 26 bases between them. The germline gives CDR1 SGHTA, CDR2 FQGNSA. This CDR3 contains 16 residues. The CDR3 coding sequence is TGTGCCAGCAGCCCCTACCCCGGAGGCTGGAGGGGAGGGCAGTACTTC. It yields the protein CASSPYPGGWRGGQYF.

This clonotype has a count of ten or more. The chain has TRBV20-1 and TRBJ2-7; the match to TRBD2 covers 7 bases. CDR1 and CDR2 from the germline V gene are DFQATT and SNEGSKA (reference sequence). The V segment lost 3 bases and the J segment 0 bases; nucleotides outside the gene matches: 8. There are 15 residues in the CDR3. CDR3 nucleotide sequence: TGCAGTGCTAGTCCTCCTAGCGGATACTCCTACGAGCAGTACTTC. This encodes CSASPPSGYSYEQYF.

This clonotype was counted ten times or more. This CDR3 reads CASSFISTEAFF. The CDR3 DNA reads TGTGCCAGCAGTTTTATAAGTACTGAAGCTTTCTTT. This chain links TRBV12-3 or TRBV12-4 with TRBJ1-1; D is ambiguous. CDR3 length: 12 amino acids. The V gene lost 3 bases and the J gene lost 5 bases, with 7 bases spanning the gap.

This clonotype was found many times. The J gene is TRBJ2-5, the V gene TRBV11-2; unclear D gene. The CDR3 extends over 14 amino acids. V lost 1 base and J 5 bases, leaving 11 bases between the germline ends. Germline CDR1 is SGHAT and CDR2 is FQNNGV. The CDR3 is CASSLVWSGETQYF. The CDR3, as DNA: TGTGCCAGCAGCTTAGTGTGGTCCGGGGAGACCCAGTACTTC.

In this sample, this clonotype turned up many times. The rearrangement links TRBV7-2 to TRBJ2-5; 8 nucleotides match TRBD2. CDR1 is SGHTA and CDR2 is FQGNSA in the germline V gene. Trimming took 5 bases from V and 5 from J; bases not matched to a gene: 7. The CDR3 has 14 amino acids. The CDR3 spells CASSRAGGTETQYF. In DNA, the CDR3 is TGTGCCAGCAGCCGGGCGGGGGGAACGGAGACCCAGTACTTC. The full variable domain, its missing parts supplied by reference TRBV7-2 and TRBJ2-5, is GAGVSQSPSNKVTEKGKDVELRCDPISGHTALYWYRQSLGQGLEFLIYFQGNSAPDKSGLPSDRFSAERTGGSVSTLTIQRTQQEDSAVYLCASSRAGGTETQYFGPGTRLLVL.

V usage is TRBV19 and J usage is TRBJ1-5; no definite D call. Germline V lookup: CDR1 LNHDA, CDR2 SQIVND (reference sequence). The CDR3 contains 13 residues. The V end lost 2 bases, the J end lost 5 bases, and 7 bases lay between the germline ends. The CDR3 spells CASSIWNDQPQHF. The CDR3 DNA reads TGTGCCAGTAGTATATGGAATGATCAGCCCCAGCATTTT.

At least ten counts were recorded for this clonotype. V is TRBV20-1 and J is TRBJ2-5; 11 bases agree with TRBD2. Trimming took 4 bases from V and 4 from J; bases not matched to a gene: 5. The CDR3 runs to 14 residues. In germline, CDR1 is DFQATT, CDR2 SNEGSKA (reference sequence). The chain's CDR3 is CSANSGRVVETQYF. The CDR3 nucleotides are TGCAGTGCTAATAGCGGGAGGGTCGTAGAGACCCAGTACTTC.

This clonotype was seen many times. This sequence joins TRBV7-3 and TRBJ1-3; the D is unclear. V was clipped by 1 base and J by 0 bases, with 7 bases between them. Germline-derived CDR1 and CDR2 are SGHTA and FQGTGA. The length of the CDR3 is 15 residues. As DNA, the CDR3 is TGTGCCAGCAGCTTAAATCCCGGCTCTGGAAACACCATATATTTT. Translation: CASSLNPGSGNTIYF.

The chain is built from TRBV6-2 or TRBV6-3 and TRBJ2-4; 10 nucleotides agree with TRBD1. The CDR3 is 18 amino acids. Unmatched junction bases numbered 13, after V lost 6 bases and J lost 2 bases. Germline CDR1 and CDR2: MNHEY and SVGEGT. The DNA of the CDR3 is TGTGCCAGCAGCCCACTGAAAGGACAGGGGGTTCCCAAAAACATTCAGTACTTC. The encoded protein is CASSPLKGQGVPKNIQYF.

This clonotype appeared many times. This sequence joins TRBV29-1 and TRBJ1-2, with D uncertain. Deletions cut 1 base from V and 5 bases from J, with 5 bases between. There are 11 residues in the CDR3. Germline V gene lookup returns CDR1 SQVTM and CDR2 ANQGSEA. CDR3 DNA: TGCAGCGTTGAAGGCTCATATGGCTACACCTTC. Translating it yields CSVEGSYGYTF. Together with reference TRBV29-1 and TRBJ1-2, the CDR3 gives the full variable domain: SAVISQKPSRDICQRGTSLTIQCQVDSQVTMMFWYRQQPGQSLTLIATANQGSEATYESGFVIDKFPISRPNLTFSTLTVSNMSPEDSSIYLCSVEGSYGYTFGSGTRLTVV.